This T cell receptor beta chain stems from a study of Graves' ophthalmopathy and Graves' hyperthyroidism. Study details: Hyperthyroidism was considered stable when no ophthalmopathy appeared within 18 months of follow-up.

The sequenced template was RNA, covering the TCR beta CDR3 region. Investigators did first-round RT-PCR with HTBI primers, then second-round multiplex PCR. TCRdb passed the multiplex PCR reads through MiXCR, listing each CDR3 protein once. This table has 500,000 to 700,000 distinct CDR3 sequences, about 40% appearing once. The authors diagnosed from clinical symptoms, serum thyroxine, TRAb, thyroid ultrasound and orbital computed tomography. The CDR3 spans 14 residues. Between the trimmed V and J ends, which lost 3 bases and 0 bases, there was a span of 9 bases. Germline loops: CDR1 DFQATT, CDR2 SNEGSKA (reference sequence). Study-level points and caveats: Distinction of ophthalmopathy from stable hyperthyroidism by a 13-signature model reached roughly 87% sensitivity and more than 65% specificity. Most expanded clonotypes in thyroid above 0.001 frequency also showed up in blood.

Comment on this clonotype: The target antigen is unknown.

The rearrangement uses TRBV20-1 and TRBJ1-3, with D maybe TRBD1 (6 bases). The receptor was derived from an adult man with Graves' hyperthyroidism. The sequencing sample was made of peripheral blood or thyroid tissue (not recorded which). The CDR3 region is CSARTGASGNTIYF. The CDR3 bases are TGCAGTGCTAGGACGGGGGCCTCTGGAAACACCATATATTTT.